Sequencing of this T cell receptor (beta chain) was carried out in a study of blood T cell repertoires in COVID-19 (dated by TCRdb to the early 2020s). Background on the whole study: Collaborator samples came from the United States, Italy and Spain and covered acute and convalescent phases of COVID-19. The samples were drawn from the first 160 participants of the ongoing ImmuneRACE study and from over a thousand subjects provided by 6 global collaborators. The repertoires were released in a freely available public database meant as a resource for research on the immune response to SARS-CoV-2. Sample metadata almost always included a de-identified subject ID, COVID-19 status, age in years and sex. Deeply sampled blood TCRbeta repertoires from subjects exposed to, actively infected with, or recovered from COVID-19 were included in the dataset. HLA class I and class II types, where available, came from metadata supplied by the sample provider rather than from assay-based typing. The material from the prospective study consisted of cDNA or gDNA derived from T cells, B-cell-depleted T cells, or PBMCs. Broader findings and caveats from the paper: The amount of clinical and demographic metadata varied by source and participant and was provided uncurated.

CDR1 and CDR2, per the germline V gene, are KGHDR and SFDVKD. Including the terminal cysteine and phenylalanine, the CDR3 comprises 15 residues. Just the 45-base CDR3 DNA is kept, in frame starting at base 1. The germline V and J ends show losses of 4 bases and 7 bases respectively, and no gene match explains 6 bases of the junction. Whole blood was collected in K2EDTA tubes by collaborating institutions according to the institutions' own protocols. For TCRbeta analysis, collaborators shipped samples in one of three forms: frozen whole blood, isolated PBMCs, or DNA extracted from either of those sample types. TCRbeta CDR3 regions were amplified from genomic DNA using the immunoSEQ Assay, a bias-controlled multiplex PCR. For the original study's pipeline: Nucleated cell counts per sample were estimated from amplification of reference gene primers within the assay. To quantify the absolute abundance of each unique TCRbeta CDR3 rearrangement, sequence reads were collapsed and filtered. For each sample, productive Simpson clonality was calculated by taking the square root of Simpson's diversity index across productive rearrangements. Imported from immuneACCESS, the table was reduced by TCRdb to in-frame sequences with V and J called. These copies leave out some clones; in studies compared against another copy, an unresolved V gene accounts for under half, and the cause of the remainder is not known. V, J and clone size are taken as reported in that table, and D and trimming were inferred from the DNA itself. Across this sample there are 150,000 or so clones, with less than 90% seen only once. Together, the top ten hold under 4.5% of the sample.

This clone occurred once. The target of this receptor is not known. Per-base qualities were not stored, and no clone one base away is much larger. The specimen was peripheral blood. The sequence was collected from a woman aged 65 to 85 with acute or convalescent COVID-19. Recombination joined TRBV24-1 with TRBJ2-2, and TRBD1 matches 9 of the central bases. The CDR3 protein is CATSDGQGKDGELFF. The nucleotides read TGTGCCACCAGTGACGGACAGGGGAAGGACGGGGAGCTGTTTTTT.